A few counts support the clone carrying this T cell receptor beta chain. The CDR3 contains 19 residues. Germline-derived CDR1 and CDR2 are PRHDT and FYEKMQ (reference sequence). The V and J ends lost 2 bases and 2 bases, in that order; junction bases with no gene match: 6. The data stem from a study of patients and donors after allogeneic stem cell transplantation. TCRdb re-called the RT-PCR reads through MiXCR, storing one row per CDR3 protein. This repertoire shows fewer than 500,000 distinct CDR3 sequences, roughly 17% found once; its top ten account for roughly 7%. The clonotype was recovered from a human donor who was either an allogeneic HSCT recipient or a stem cell or donor lymphocyte infusion donor (not recorded which). It is not recorded whose cells these are; they may come from a transplant donor. V is TRBV13 and J is TRBJ2-1; 16 bases fit TRBD2. Sequencing was carried out using blood, either unsorted or a sorted T cell fraction (not recorded which). The CDR3 DNA reads as TGTGCCAGCAGCTTAAGTTTTGGGACTAGCGGGAGGGCCTACAATGAGCAGTTCTTC. Its translation: CASSLSFGTSGRAYNEQFF.